The 9 T cell receptor beta chains reported below all come from one sample, sequenced in a study of shared clonotypes between healthy human individuals. Clones were read by immunoSEQ multiplex PCR, and TCRdb kept only the in-frame ones, dropping some. Seen here are over 700,000 clones, 72% observed once, and the top ten hold approximately 1.7%. The specimen sequenced was memory CD4+ T cells sorted from blood. The subset is: CD45RA-negative fraction. Receptors were obtained from a young woman in good health.

This sequence joins TRBV30 and TRBJ2-7; D is undetermined. This CDR3 comprises 11 residues. Germline-derived CDR1 and CDR2 are GTSNPN and SVGIG (reference sequence). V lost 1 base and J lost 5, with 6 bases in between. This CDR3 is CAWSELDEQYF. The CDR3 DNA is TGTGCCTGGAGTGAGCTTGACGAGCAGTACTTC.

In the case of this clone: Other DNA sequences in the sample encode the same CDR3. The chain couples TRBV5-1 to TRBJ2-1; D remains ambiguous. The CDR3 loop spans 15 amino acids. Trimming removed 4 bases at V and 3 bases at J, with 14 bases between. From germline, CDR1 is SGHRS and CDR2 YFSETQ. The CDR3 DNA reads as TGCGCCAGCAGCCTGGCAAGTTTGGGCTACAATGAGCAGTTCTTC. Translating it yields CASSLASLGYNEQFF. Filled out from reference TRBV5-1 and TRBJ2-1, the complete variable domain reads KAGVTQTPRYLIKTRGQQVTLSCSPISGHRSVSWYQQTPGQGLQFLFEYFSETQRNKGNFPGRFSGRQFSNSRSEMNVSTLELGDSALYLCASSLASLGYNEQFFGPGTRLTVL.

The V and J genes are TRBV6-6 and TRBJ1-5, with TRBD1 matching 9 bases. The J segment lost 6 bases and the V segment lost 5 bases, leaving 5 bases of the junction unmatched. This CDR3 spans 14 amino acids. Per germline, CDR1 MNHNY and CDR2 SVGAGI (reference sequence). The CDR3 coding sequence is TGTGCCAGCAGTACGGACAGGGGTGGTCAGCCCCAGCATTTT. Translated: CASSTDRGGQPQHF.

The rearrangement links TRBV18 to TRBJ1-1, with D tentatively TRBD1 (6 bases). Looked up from germline, CDR1 is KGHSH and CDR2 is LQKENI. V gave up 2 bases and J gave up 1 base, with 14 bases separating them. The CDR3 consists of 16 residues. CDR3 in amino acids: CASSPRGGGENTEAFF. The CDR3 DNA follows: TGTGCCAGCTCACCAAGAGGGGGTGGGGAGAACACTGAAGCTTTCTTT. The full variable domain, completed using reference TRBV18 and TRBJ1-1, is NAGVMQNPRHLVRRRGQEARLRCSPMKGHSHVYWYRQLPEEGLKFMVYLQKENIIDESGMPKERFSAEFPKEGPSILRIQQVVRGDSAAYFCASSPRGGGENTEAFFGQGTRLTVV.

V and J are TRBV4-1 and TRBJ2-3; 7 bases agree with TRBD2. The J segment lost 3 bases and the V segment lost 3 bases, leaving 6 bases of the junction unmatched. This CDR3 is 15 amino acids long. The germline V gene encodes CDR1 MGHRA and CDR2 YSYEKL. The CDR3 region is CASSQSGGRTDTQYF. CDR3 DNA sequence: TGCGCCAGCAGCCAGTCGGGAGGCCGGACAGATACGCAGTATTTT.

This rearrangement joins TRBV18 to TRBJ2-7; D call uncertain. Germline CDR1 is KGHSH and CDR2 is LQKENI. This CDR3 comprises 14 residues. The V end was cut by 1 base, the J end by 0 bases, with 7 bases between. CDR3 residues: CASSPRIASYEQYF. Written as DNA, the CDR3 is TGTGCCAGCTCACCACGGATAGCCTCCTACGAGCAGTACTTC.

The chain links TRBV21-1 to TRBJ2-7; TRBD1 is the table's D call and was not checked against the DNA. TRBV21-1 is classified as a pseudogene. This CDR3 is 17 amino acids long. The CDR3 loop is CASSTTPMTGFTYEQYF. The CDR3 DNA follows: TGTGCCAGCAGCACCACACCGATGACAGGGTTTACCTACGAGCAGTACTTC.

The chain is built from TRBV2 and TRBJ2-1; possibly TRBD2 for D (6 bases). The CDR3 is 17 residues long. The V end lost 2 bases, the J end lost 2 bases, and 16 bases lay between the germline ends. Germline V gene lookup returns CDR1 SNHLY and CDR2 FYNNEI. The CDR3, as DNA: TGTGCCAGCAGTGAACACCCAACGGGAGCGACCTACAATGAGCAGTTCTTC. It translates to CASSEHPTGATYNEQFF. Combining the CDR3 with reference TRBV2 and TRBJ2-1 gives the whole variable domain EPEVTQTPSHQVTQMGQEVILRCVPISNHLYFYWYRQILGQKVEFLVSFYNNEISEKSEIFDDQFSVERPDGSNFTLKIRSTKLEDSAMYFCASSEHPTGATYNEQFFGPGTRLTVL.

The rearrangement uses TRBV4-1 and TRBJ1-4; D is possibly TRBD1 (5 bases). From germline, CDR1 is MGHRA and CDR2 YSYEKL. The CDR3 spans 16 residues. V was shortened by 3 bases and J by 8 bases, with 19 bases between the two germline ends. The CDR3 nucleotides are TGCGCCAGCAGCCAGGGGTTGATGGGGGTGAACGAAAAACTGTTTTTT. Translating it yields CASSQGLMGVNEKLFF.